One and the same sample provided the 18 T cell receptor beta chains below, sequenced in a study of graft-versus-host responses after intestinal transplantation. Assay: immunoSEQ multiplex PCR; the TCRdb copy retains only in-frame clones and omits some. Here the sample spans fewer than 120,000 clones, about 94% being singletons. No antigen has been identified for these receptors. The sequencing used unstimulated CD8+ T cells sorted from spleen or lymph node cells, collected before intestinal transplant. The receptors were sampled from a human donor who received an intestinal transplant.

This sequence joins TRBV4-2 and TRBJ2-1; the D is unclear. The CDR3 spans 17 residues. Germline lookup yields CDR1 LGHNA and CDR2 YNFKEQ. The germline V and J ends were trimmed by 3 bases and 4 bases, with 19 bases remaining between them. Here the CDR3 DNA reads TGTGCCAGCAGCCAGCCTTCCAGCGTCGATCTTTACAATGAGCAGTTCTTC. Protein product: CASSQPSSVDLYNEQFF.

The chain has TRBV30 and TRBJ2-7, with 10 bases lining up with TRBD1. This CDR3 is built from 13 residues. V trimming: 5 bases; J trimming: 2 bases; junction bases outside the gene matches: 3. Germline V lookup: CDR1 GTSNPN, CDR2 SVGIG (reference sequence). The CDR3 DNA follows: TGTGCCTGGGGACAGGGGGTAACCTACGAGCAGTACTTC. Amino acid sequence: CAWGQGVTYEQYF.

The chain couples TRBV29-1 to TRBJ2-1; TRBD2 matches at 7 bases. CDR3 length: 12 residues. Germline V gene data show CDR1 as SQVTM and CDR2 as ANQGSEA. V was pared by 6 bases and J by 8 bases, with 7 bases of the junction left unmatched. Here the CDR3 DNA reads TGCAGCGTAGCGGGATGGGGAGATGAGCAGTTCTTC. This codes for CSVAGWGDEQFF.

This rearrangement joins TRBV4-1 to TRBJ2-7; D is perhaps TRBD1 (5 bases). Germline V CDR1 and CDR2: MGHRA, YSYEKL. V lost 0 bases, J lost 0 bases, and 12 bases lay in between. The CDR3 has 16 residues. The CDR3 protein is CASSQDGHPDSYEQYF. The CDR3 DNA reads TGCGCCAGCAGCCAAGATGGACACCCAGACTCCTACGAGCAGTACTTC.

The chain recombines TRBV7-6 with TRBJ2-2; D is undetermined. Trimming removed 4 bases at V and 8 bases at J, with 11 bases between. Germline V gene data show CDR1 as SGHVS and CDR2 as FNYEAQ. The CDR3 spans 13 residues. The CDR3 is CASSSTVRGELFF. The CDR3 nucleotides are TGTGCCAGCAGCTCGACCGTTAGGGGGGAGCTGTTTTTT.

The chain employs TRBV19 and TRBJ1-1, with D unresolved. Germline V gives CDR1 LNHDA, CDR2 SQIVND (reference sequence). The CDR3 consists of 12 residues. V was shortened by 11 bases and J by 1 base, with 11 bases between the two germline ends. For the CDR3, the DNA is TGTGCCTCAAGAGATTCGAACACTGAAGCTTTCTTT. Encoded protein: CASRDSNTEAFF.

This chain connects TRBV28 to TRBJ1-2; D is ambiguous. The length of the CDR3 is 11 residues. Trimming removed 5 bases from V and 2 bases from J, with 3 bases in between. The germline CDR1 and CDR2 sequences are MDHEN and SYDVKM. CDR3 bases: TGTGCCAGCAGTCTAAACTATGGCTACACCTTC. This sequence encodes CASSLNYGYTF.

The rearrangement links TRBV28 to TRBJ2-7; 11 bases fit TRBD1. CDR1 and CDR2 (germline): MDHEN, SYDVKM. The CDR3 consists of 16 residues. The V and J ends lost 5 bases and 5 bases, in that order; junction bases with no gene match: 11. The CDR3 coding sequence is TGTGCCAGCAGTCCCCTCCGGGACAGGGGGAATAACGAGCAGTACTTC. Its translation: CASSPLRDRGNNEQYF.

This chain uses TRBV30 with TRBJ2-1; 12 bases fit TRBD2. The CDR3 covers 15 residues. Germline V lookup: CDR1 GTSNPN, CDR2 SVGIG (reference sequence). V trimming: 1 base; J trimming: 5 bases; junction bases outside the gene matches: 3. DNA of the CDR3: TGTGCCTGGAGTGGGCTAGCGGGAGGGGACAATGAGCAGTTCTTC. It is translated as CAWSGLAGGDNEQFF.

V gene TRBV7-6 combines with J gene TRBJ2-5, with a possible D match to TRBD1 (5 bases). Germline V lookup: CDR1 SGHVS, CDR2 FNYEAQ. V lost 1 base, J lost 2 bases, and 11 bases lay in between. The CDR3 consists of 15 residues. CDR3 sequence (DNA): TGTGCCAGCAGCTTAGATGCAGGGCGACAAGAGACCCAGTACTTC. The encoded protein is CASSLDAGRQETQYF.

This clone occurred once. The CDR3 region is CASSRQGGETQYF. The DNA for the CDR3 is TGTGCCAGCAGTAGACAGGGCGGGGAGACCCAGTACTTC. The genes are TRBV6-1 and TRBJ2-5; TRBD1 matches at 7 bases. Germline trimming cut 5 bases from V and 5 bases from J; bases unmatched to any gene: 5. Germline assignment: CDR1 MNHNS and CDR2 SASEGT. CDR3 size: 13 residues.

The chain links TRBV7-2 to TRBJ2-1, with D tentatively TRBD2 (6 bases). V was clipped by 9 bases and J by 4 bases, with 16 bases between them. Per germline, CDR1 SGHTA and CDR2 FQGNSA. This CDR3 has 14 amino acids. The CDR3 region has the DNA TGTGCCAGAGTGGGGGTAGCGGAATACAATGAGCAGTTCTTC. Translation gives CARVGVAEYNEQFF.

This clone came up once. This chain joins TRBV27 and TRBJ1-5; D possibly corresponds to TRBD1 (5 bases). V was clipped by 6 bases and J by 0 bases, with 12 bases between them. Germline values: CDR1 MNHEY, CDR2 SMNVEV (reference sequence). The CDR3 has 15 residues. The CDR3, as DNA: TGTGCCAGCAGCCTCTGGGGGGATAGCAATCAGCCCCAGCATTTT. As protein: CASSLWGDSNQPQHF.

The J gene is TRBJ1-4, the V gene TRBV7-9; no reliable D call. Trimming removed 2 bases from V and 7 bases from J, with 8 bases in between. CDR1 is SEHNR, CDR2 FQNEAQ, per germline (reference sequence). The CDR3 runs 13 residues. DNA of the CDR3: TGTGCCAGCAGCTTAAGGAAAGGTGAAAAACTGTTTTTT. It encodes CASSLRKGEKLFF.

The chain combines TRBV6-4 with TRBJ2-1; 7 bases match TRBD1. Germline-derived CDR1 and CDR2 are MRHNA and SNTAGT. The length of the CDR3 is 15 residues. V dropped 3 bases and J dropped 1; count of bases not matched to a gene: 3. DNA for the CDR3: TGTGCCAGCAGTGAATTACAGGGGTCCTACAATGAGCAGTTCTTC. Protein product: CASSELQGSYNEQFF.

The genes are TRBV19 and TRBJ2-7, with D perhaps TRBD2 (6 bases). The germline V gene encodes CDR1 LNHDA and CDR2 SQIVND (reference sequence). CDR3 size: 14 residues. Trimming pared 3 bases from V and 0 bases from J, leaving 9 bases between. The CDR3 sequence: CASSISGSSYEQYF. CDR3 in DNA: TGTGCCAGTAGTATCTCCGGGAGCTCCTACGAGCAGTACTTC.

This chain joins TRBV2 and TRBJ2-7; no firm D call. The J call is in doubt because the DNA end fits TRBJ2-5 better. CDR1 is SNHLY and CDR2 is FYNNEI in the germline V gene. This CDR3 is 15 amino acids long. The CDR3 reads CASSGSIAPQETQYF. The CDR3 nucleotides are TGTGCCAGCAGTGGTTCTATAGCCCCACAAGAGACCCAGTACTTC.

This chain links TRBV6-5 with TRBJ1-5, with a tentative D call TRBD1 (5 bases). Trimming removed 0 bases from V and 5 bases from J, with 5 bases in between. The CDR3 has 13 amino acids. Germline CDR1 and CDR2: MNHEY and SVGAGI. CDR3 region: CASSYSGDQPQHF. The DNA of the CDR3 is TGTGCCAGCAGTTACTCGGGGGATCAGCCCCAGCATTTT.